This TCR beta chain is from a study of T cells after posttransplantation cyclophosphamide. Here immunoSEQ multiplex PCR was the method, and the copy in TCRdb shows in-frame clones only, minus some. In total the sample includes some 43,000 clones, none of them seen once. The CDR3 is made up of 15 amino acids. Germline V lookup: CDR1 SGDLS, CDR2 YYNGEE. The V end was cut by 2 bases, the J end by 5 bases, with 14 bases between. This clone occurred many times. The chain joins TRBV9 to TRBJ2-1; a weak D match, TRBD2 (7 bases). The sequence came from a man aged 40-55 years in good health, CMV-negative, and a related stem cell transplant donor. The sample was PBMCs. The CDR3 DNA reads as TGTGCCAGCAGCGTTCGGGGGGCGGGGGACAATGAGCAGTTCTTC. This encodes CASSVRGAGDNEQFF.